This T cell receptor (beta chain) appears in the sequencing data of a study of shared clonotypes between healthy human individuals. Authors' methods: Junction-only immunoSEQ sequences carried no quality scores, so filtering differed. Repertoires were generated with immunoSEQ multiplex PCR, while TCRdb's copy carries only in-frame clones and drops some. That table gives V, J and clone size, and the DNA gave D and trimming. The sample holds around 700,000 clones, around 74% seen once. CDR1 and CDR2 (germline): SGHRS, YFSETQ. The CDR3 covers 14 residues. Trimming cost V 4 bases and J 9 bases, with 17 bases left between them. Study-wide points: Genetic and exposure-history diversity was limited by the few donors.

Concerning this clone: The antigen remains undetermined.

The V gene is TRBV5-1, the J gene TRBJ2-1; D gene uncertain. The specimen was memory CD4+ T cells sorted from blood. This sample's subset: CD45RA-negative fraction. The clonotype originates from a woman between 25 and 40 years old in good health. CDR3 nucleotides: TGCGCCAGCAGCCCAAGGACCGAGTTGGTTGAGCAGTTCTTC. Protein product: CASSPRTELVEQFF.